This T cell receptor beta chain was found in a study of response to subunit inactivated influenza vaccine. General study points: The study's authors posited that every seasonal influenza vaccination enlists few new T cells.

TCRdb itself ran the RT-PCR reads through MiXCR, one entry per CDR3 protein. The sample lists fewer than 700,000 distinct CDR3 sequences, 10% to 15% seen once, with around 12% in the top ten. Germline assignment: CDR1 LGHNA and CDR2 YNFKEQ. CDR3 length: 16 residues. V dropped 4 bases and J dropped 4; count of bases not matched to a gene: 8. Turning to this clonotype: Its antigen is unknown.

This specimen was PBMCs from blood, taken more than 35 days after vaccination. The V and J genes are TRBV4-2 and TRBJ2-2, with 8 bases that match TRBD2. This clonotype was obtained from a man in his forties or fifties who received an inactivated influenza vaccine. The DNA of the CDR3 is TGTGCCAGCAGCCCCTTGGGCCGGGGGGGCACCGGGGAGCTGTTTTTT. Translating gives CASSPLGRGGTGELFF.